This TCR beta chain was profiled in a study of OX40 agonist ivuxolimab in advanced cancers. Regarding the research as a whole: The costimulatory receptor OX40 (CD134) was targeted by ivuxolimab, a fully human IgG2 agonistic monoclonal antibody. Intravenous ivuxolimab was administered to patients every 2 weeks at six dose levels: 0.01, 0.1, 0.3, 1.5, 3 and 10 mg/kg. Of the roughly 51 patients in dose escalation, approximately 20 had hepatocellular carcinoma, approximately 15 had melanoma, 9 had renal cell carcinoma and 9 had head and neck cancer. In the dose-escalation cohort, 70% to 85% of patients were male, and the mean age was 60 years with a range of roughly 23 to 90. Patients were allowed to have had prior anti-PD-1, anti-PD-L1 or anti-CTLA-4 therapy, and 40% of the dose-escalation patients had been treated with checkpoint inhibitors. Three dose-escalation patients achieved partial responses, one with hepatocellular carcinoma and two with cutaneous melanoma. Peripheral TCRbeta sequencing was intended to test whether TCR sequence diversity was altered and clonal T-cell expansion was caused by ivuxolimab. The paper covers the monotherapy dose-escalation part of the phase I ivuxolimab trial, which included N ≈ 52 patients.

What the study reported, not specific to this receptor: Partial responders in the 0.1-3.0 mg/kg groups had among the lowest normalized peripheral clonal expansion, especially among CD8+ T cells. After ivuxolimab, expanded clones were on average more numerous among CD8+ T cells than among CD4+ T cells. The antigen specificity of the clonally expanded peripheral T cells was not determined. At doses of 0.1 to 3.0 mg/kg, clonal expansion of both CD4+ and CD8+ blood T cells was observed from baseline to week 6. Low levels of normalized T-cell clonal expansion were also seen in some patients who did not respond.

CDR3 length: 15 amino acids, cysteine to phenylalanine. The kept DNA is CDR3 alone, 45 bases in frame from the first base. As encoded in the germline V gene, CDR1 is SNHLY while CDR2 is FYNNEI. V drops 8 bases and J drops 6 bases, leaving 19 bases in between. To sequence the TCRbeta CDR3 region, genomic DNA was isolated from the sorted cells. TCRbeta CDR3 regions were sequenced using the immunoSEQ Assay. TCRdb retrieved this table from immuneACCESS and kept in-frame rearrangements only. Not all clones are present; in checked studies, unresolved V genes account for under half, and no reason is known for the remainder. The sample profile shows tens of thousands of clones; nearly 90% of them were found once. The ten largest clones represent more than 9% of the sample. Only one count was recorded for this clone. Its antigen has not been determined. Base qualities are not provided; no much larger clone lies one nucleotide away.

Patients with a history of autoimmune disease or receiving systemic immunosuppression were excluded from the trial. Peripheral blood for TCR sequencing was drawn from every dose cohort at baseline, at cycle 4 day 1 and at cycle 7 day 1. The samples were taken from a phase I, first-in-human, multicenter, open-label dose-escalation trial of ivuxolimab. The trial enrolled adults with locally advanced or metastatic head and neck squamous cell, hepatocellular, melanoma or renal cell carcinoma. Before TCR sequencing, CD4+ T cells and CD8+ T cells were sorted from peripheral blood as separate populations.

Sample: CD4+ or CD8+ T cells sorted from blood, taken in a trial of the OX40 agonist ivuxolimab. The TCR sequence derives from an adult with an advanced solid tumor such as melanoma, head and neck, liver or kidney cancer. The rearranged chain carries TRBV2 and TRBJ2-2; D gene: possibly TRBD1, on 5 matching bases. CDR3 protein: CASRSGRVFPGELFF. The DNA reads TGTGCCAGCCGTTCTGGCAGGGTGTTCCCCGGGGAGCTGTTTTTT.